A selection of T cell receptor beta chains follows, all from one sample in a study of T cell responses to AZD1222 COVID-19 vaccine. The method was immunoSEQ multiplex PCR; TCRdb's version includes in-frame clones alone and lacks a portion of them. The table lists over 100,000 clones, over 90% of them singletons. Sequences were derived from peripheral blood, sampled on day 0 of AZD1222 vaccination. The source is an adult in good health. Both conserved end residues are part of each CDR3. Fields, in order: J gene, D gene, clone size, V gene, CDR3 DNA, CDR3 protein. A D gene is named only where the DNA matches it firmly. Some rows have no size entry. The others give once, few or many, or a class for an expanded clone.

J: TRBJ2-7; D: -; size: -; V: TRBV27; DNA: TGTGCCAGCACCCCCGGGGCGGGCCTGAGCTCCTACGAGCAGTACTTC; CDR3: CASTPGAGLSSYEQYF
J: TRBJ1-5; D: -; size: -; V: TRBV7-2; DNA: TGTGCCAGCAGCTTAGCCGGGATTTATAGCAATCAGCCCCAGCATTTT; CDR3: CASSLAGIYSNQPQHF
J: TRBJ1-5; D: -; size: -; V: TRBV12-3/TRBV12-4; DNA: TGTGCCACCTCACAGGGCAATCAGCCCCAGCATTTT; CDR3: CATSQGNQPQHF
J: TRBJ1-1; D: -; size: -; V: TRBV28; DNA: TGTGCCAGCAGTTTCCGGACCCTGAACACTGAAGCTTTCTTT; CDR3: CASSFRTLNTEAFF
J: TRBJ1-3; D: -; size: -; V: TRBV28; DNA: TGTGCCAGCAGCACTGGACGAAGCTCTGGAAACACCATATATTTT; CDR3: CASSTGRSSGNTIYF
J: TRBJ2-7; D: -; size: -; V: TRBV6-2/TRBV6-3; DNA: TGTGCCAGCAGTTACTACCCGGGCCTCGTCCCCTACGAGCAGTACTTC; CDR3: CASSYYPGLVPYEQYF
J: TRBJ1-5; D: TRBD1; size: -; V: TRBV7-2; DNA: TGTGCCAGCAGCTCCGGACAGGGAAGGGGCAATCAGCCCCAGCATTTT; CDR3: CASSSGQGRGNQPQHF
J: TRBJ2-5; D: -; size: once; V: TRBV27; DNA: TGTGCCAGCAGTTTATTTTGGTCGGGTGGGGAGACCCAGTACTTC; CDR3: CASSLFWSGGETQYF
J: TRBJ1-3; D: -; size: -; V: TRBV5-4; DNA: TGTGCCAGCAGCTTGGGTCAGGGGCACACCATATATTTT; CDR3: CASSLGQGHTIYF
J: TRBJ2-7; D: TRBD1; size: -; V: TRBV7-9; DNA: TGTGCCAGCAGCCCGCCGGACAGGCCCTCCTACGAGCAGTACTTC; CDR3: CASSPPDRPSYEQYF
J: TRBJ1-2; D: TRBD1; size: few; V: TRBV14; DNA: TGTGCCAGCAGCCAAGCTCAGGGGGCCGGTGGCTACACCTTC; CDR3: CASSQAQGAGGYTF
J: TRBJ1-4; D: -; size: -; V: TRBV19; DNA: TGTGCCAGTAGTATACTGGGAGGGGAAAAACTGTTTTTT; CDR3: CASSILGGEKLFF
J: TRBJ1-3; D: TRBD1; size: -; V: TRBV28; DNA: TGTGCCACCCTAAGGAGGGGGACAGCCGGAAACACCATATATTTT; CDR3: CATLRRGTAGNTIYF